These 24 T cell receptor beta chains originate from one sample sequenced in a study of blood T cell repertoires in COVID-19. Sequencing was performed with immunoSEQ multiplex PCR; in TCRdb, only in-frame clones are kept and a portion is missing. The sample yields 97,000 or so clones, 91% seen once. Sequencing used peripheral blood. All receptors come from a young man with acute or convalescent COVID-19.

V gene TRBV27 combines with J gene TRBJ1-4; TRBD1 is a possible D gene (5 bases). Trimming left V 2 bases short and J 8 bases short, with 12 bases between. The CDR3 totals 14 residues. CDR1 is MNHEY, CDR2 SMNVEV, per germline (reference sequence). The CDR3 is CASSLRGQPEKLFF. For the CDR3, the DNA is TGTGCCAGCAGTTTAAGGGGCCAGCCAGAAAAACTGTTTTTT.

The chain combines TRBV19 with TRBJ1-1; TRBD1 is a possible D gene (6 bases). Trimming removed 7 bases from V and 3 bases from J, with 15 bases in between. The length of the CDR3 is 14 residues. Germline CDR1 and CDR2: LNHDA and SQIVND (reference sequence). The CDR3 coding sequence is TGTGCCAGTATAACACAGGGATGGGACACTGAAGCTTTCTTT. Translated, it gives CASITQGWDTEAFF. Full variable domain (missing parts from reference TRBV19 and TRBJ1-1): DGGITQSPKYLFRKEGQNVTLSCEQNLNHDAMYWYRQDPGQGLRLIYYSQIVNDFQKGDIAEGYSVSREKKESFPLTVTSAQKNPTAFYLCASITQGWDTEAFFGQGTRLTVV.

V usage is TRBV10-1 and J usage is TRBJ2-1, with TRBD2 identical over 15 bases. The CDR3 is 20 residues long. Unmatched junction bases numbered 17, after V lost 2 bases and J lost 9 bases. In germline, CDR1 is WNHNN, CDR2 SYGVQD (reference sequence). The CDR3 here is CASSEDRTSGGGVRYSEQFF. CDR3 in DNA: TGCGCCAGCAGTGAGGATAGGACTAGCGGGGGGGGAGTTAGATATAGTGAGCAGTTCTTC.

This chain links TRBV2 with TRBJ1-5; D is possibly TRBD1 (5 bases). The CDR3 extends over 13 amino acids. Germline lookup yields CDR1 SNHLY and CDR2 FYNNEI. Trimming cost V 7 bases and J 2 bases, with 9 bases left between them. CDR3 in amino acids: CASNLGGNQPQHF. The CDR3 DNA reads as TGTGCCAGCAATTTAGGGGGCAATCAGCCCCAGCATTTT.

The chain has TRBV25-1 and TRBJ1-4, with D unclear. Per germline, CDR1 MGHDK and CDR2 SYGVNS. The CDR3 loop spans 15 amino acids. V was clipped by 1 base and J by 8 bases, with 14 bases between them. The CDR3 is CASSELAGLGEKLFF. CDR3 bases: TGTGCCAGCAGTGAATTAGCGGGGTTGGGGGAAAAACTGTTTTTT.

The rearrangement uses TRBV9 and TRBJ2-7, with D possibly TRBD2 on 6 matching bases. In germline, CDR1 is SGDLS, CDR2 YYNGEE. The CDR3 spans 15 residues. Trimming stripped 4 bases from V and 0 bases from J, with 14 bases between. The DNA of the CDR3 is TGTGCCAGCAGCCCGGCGGGGACCAGCTCCTACGAGCAGTACTTC. Its protein product is CASSPAGTSSYEQYF. The full variable domain, with the rest looked up from reference TRBV9 and TRBJ2-7, is DSGVTQTPKHLITATGQRVTLRCSPRSGDLSVYWYQQSLDQGLQFLIQYYNGEERAKGNILERFSAQQFPDLHSELNLSSLELGDSALYFCASSPAGTSSYEQYFGPGTRLTVT.

This chain uses TRBV4-2 with TRBJ2-1; 9 bases map to TRBD2. The CDR3 extends over 15 amino acids. The V gene's germline CDR1 is LGHNA and CDR2 YNFKEQ. With 1 base clipped from V and 8 bases from J, the junction kept 6 bases outside the gene matches. For the CDR3, the DNA is TGTGCCAGCAGCCAAGGAGCGGGAGGTAGCGATGAGCAGTTCTTC. This gives the protein CASSQGAGGSDEQFF.

V usage is TRBV28 and J usage is TRBJ2-3, with a weak D call TRBD1 (6 bases). The germline CDR1 and CDR2 sequences are MDHEN and SYDVKM. The CDR3 extends over 14 amino acids. Trimming took off 7 bases at V and 4 bases at J, with 15 bases between the two ends. The CDR3 DNA sequence: TGTGCCAGCATGAGGGACAATGGGGCAGATACGCAGTATTTT. Protein: CASMRDNGADTQYF.

The gene calls are TRBV6-6 and TRBJ1-2; 7 bases line up with TRBD1. Germline CDR1 reads MNHNY; CDR2 reads SVGAGI (reference sequence). V dropped 2 bases and J dropped 8; count of bases not matched to a gene: 11. The CDR3 consists of 15 residues. The CDR3 nucleotides read TGTGCCAGCAGTTACGCAAACGAGGGGGCCTGGGGCTACACCTTC. Residues: CASSYANEGAWGYTF.

The V gene is TRBV5-4, the J gene TRBJ1-2, with D possibly TRBD1 on 5 matching bases. The CDR3 loop spans 14 amino acids. V lost 4 bases, J lost 6 bases, and 16 bases lay in between. Germline V lookup: CDR1 SGHNT, CDR2 YYREEE (reference sequence). DNA of the CDR3: TGTGCCAGCAGCGTCCCCACCGGGGGTCATGGCTACACCTTC. Translated, it gives CASSVPTGGHGYTF.

With regard to this clone: The junction departs from germline at one end; a sequencing error may be responsible. This chain joins TRBV24-1 and TRBJ2-2, with D possibly matching TRBD2 (5 bases). Germline CDR1 reads KGHDR; CDR2 reads SFDVKD. The CDR3 contains 15 residues. CDR3: CATSDPYKAPGELFF. CDR3 bases: TGTGCCACCAGTGATCCGTACAAGGCGCCCGGGGAGCTATTTTTT.

The rearrangement links TRBV2 to TRBJ2-7; unclear D gene. The CDR3 length is 14 residues. V lost 5 bases, J lost 5 bases, and 16 bases lay in between. Germline loops: CDR1 SNHLY, CDR2 FYNNEI. The CDR3 region is CASSPSPDKDEQYF. The DNA of the CDR3 is TGTGCCAGCAGTCCGAGCCCCGACAAGGACGAGCAGTACTTC.

The chain is built from TRBV6-4 and TRBJ2-3, with TRBD1 matching 12 bases. Germline lookup yields CDR1 MRHNA and CDR2 SNTAGT. This CDR3 contains 17 residues. Trimming cost V 3 bases and J 5 bases; bases outside gene matches: 9. The DNA for the CDR3 is TGTGCCAGCAGTGAAATCCGGGACAGGGGGCGCGGAGATACGCAGTATTTT. Protein: CASSEIRDRGRGDTQYF.

The gene calls are TRBV11-2 and TRBJ1-1, with 7 bases fitting TRBD1. The V gene end was trimmed by 2 bases and the J gene end by 4 bases; junction bases not matched to a gene: 4. The CDR3 is 14 residues long. Germline CDR1 SGHAT, CDR2 FQNNGV. The CDR3 here is CASSLQGGATEAFF. CDR3 in DNA: TGTGCCAGCAGCTTACAGGGGGGTGCCACTGAAGCTTTCTTT.

The rearrangement links TRBV2 to TRBJ1-1; tentative D call: TRBD1 (5 bases). The length of the CDR3 is 13 residues. Between the trimmed V and J ends, which lost 4 bases and 4 bases, there was a span of 10 bases. The V gene's germline CDR1 is SNHLY and CDR2 FYNNEI. CDR3 region: CASSGSRVTEAFF. CDR3 DNA sequence: TGTGCCAGCAGTGGATCCAGGGTCACTGAAGCTTTCTTT.

The CDR3 is CASSPGTGGGEQYF. DNA of the CDR3: TGTGCCAGCAGCCCCGGGACAGGGGGTGGCGAGCAGTACTTC. This chain links TRBV9 with TRBJ2-7; 11 bases match TRBD1. This CDR3 region has 14 residues. CDR1 is SGDLS and CDR2 is YYNGEE in the germline V gene. V lost 4 bases and J lost 6; bases outside the gene matches: 6.

This clone was observed a few times. CDR3 residues: CASSSYREMDYGYTF. DNA of the CDR3: TGTGCCAGCAGCTCCTACAGGGAAATGGACTATGGCTACACCTTC. The chain has TRBV11-2 and TRBJ1-2; D may be TRBD1 (6 bases). The CDR3 has 15 amino acids. Trimming took 4 bases from V and 3 from J, leaving 15 bases between them. Germline loops: CDR1 SGHAT, CDR2 FQNNGV.

This chain connects TRBV6-1 to TRBJ1-5, with 9 bases that match TRBD1. J lost 4 bases, V lost 4 bases, and 11 bases had no gene match. Per germline, CDR1 MNHNS and CDR2 SASEGT. CDR3 length: 17 residues. The CDR3 reads CASSGNRDRAFNQPQHF. The CDR3 nucleotides are TGTGCCAGCAGTGGCAACCGGGACAGGGCCTTTAATCAGCCCCAGCATTTT.

This chain joins TRBV10-2 and TRBJ2-7; no firm D call. Trimming shortened V by 0 bases and J by 2 bases, and 14 bases separated the two germline ends. The length of the CDR3 is 16 residues. In germline, CDR1 is WSHSY, CDR2 SAAADI. DNA of the CDR3: TGCGCCAGCAGTGAGTCGTTCCCGCAGGCGCCCTACGAGCAGTACTTC. Translation: CASSESFPQAPYEQYF.

This chain uses TRBV3-1 (or the pseudogene TRBV3-2) with TRBJ2-7, with D tentatively TRBD2 (5 bases). The CDR3 is 14 amino acids. Trimming left V 5 bases short and J 5 bases short, with 16 bases between. Germline CDR1 is LGHDT and CDR2 is YNNKEL (reference sequence). CDR3 bases: TGTGCCAGCAGCGGAGAGGCTAGCTACGACGAGCAGTACTTC. Its translation: CASSGEASYDEQYF.

The chain couples TRBV9 to TRBJ1-2; weak D call: TRBD1 (5 bases). CDR1 and CDR2 from the germline V gene are SGDLS and YYNGEE. This CDR3 contains 15 residues. Trimming left V 0 bases short and J 2 bases short, with 11 bases between. The CDR3 nucleotides are TGTGCCAGCAGCGTAGGACAGTTCCAAAACTATGGCTACACCTTC. It yields the protein CASSVGQFQNYGYTF.

This sequence joins TRBV30 and TRBJ1-5, with 7 positions matching TRBD1. CDR1 GTSNPN and CDR2 SVGIG come from the germline V gene (reference sequence). J was trimmed by 1 base and V by 3 bases; bases with no gene match: 6. The CDR3 totals 15 residues. The CDR3 region is CAWSLMTGSNQPQHF. The CDR3 DNA follows: TGTGCCTGGAGCCTGATGACAGGGAGCAATCAGCCCCAGCATTTT.

The genes are TRBV5-6 and TRBJ1-5; D may be TRBD1 (5 bases). CDR3 length: 14 amino acids. Germline values: CDR1 SGHDT, CDR2 YYEEEE. V was shortened by 1 base and J by 7 bases, with 12 bases between the two germline ends. CDR3 protein: CASSLWGGGQPQHF. For the CDR3, the DNA is TGTGCCAGCAGCTTGTGGGGGGGAGGGCAGCCCCAGCATTTT. Combining the CDR3 with reference TRBV5-6 and TRBJ1-5 gives the whole variable domain DAGVTQSPTHLIKTRGQQVTLRCSPKSGHDTVSWYQQALGQGPQFIFQYYEEEERQRGNFPDRFSGHQFPNYSSELNVNALLLGDSALYLCASSLWGGGQPQHFGDGTRLSIL.

This clone was seen only a few times. CDR3 loop: CAWSFSRGSGKLFF. The CDR3 region has the DNA TGTGCCTGGAGTTTCAGCCGAGGGTCCGGAAAACTGTTTTTT. The rearrangement uses TRBV30 and TRBJ1-4; D ambiguous. Germline CDR1 GTSNPN, CDR2 SVGIG (reference sequence). The CDR3 is made up of 14 amino acids. Trimming removed 2 bases from V and 10 bases from J, with 17 bases in between. The entire variable domain, with the rest obtained from reference TRBV30 and TRBJ1-4, is as follows: SQTIHQWPATLVQPVGSPLSLECTVEGTSNPNLYWYRQAAGRGLQLLFYSVGIGQISSEVPQNLSASRPQDRQFILSSKKLLLSDSGFYLCAWSFSRGSGKLFFGSGTQLSVL.